This TCR beta chain is from a study of T cell responses to AZD1222 COVID-19 vaccine. Study-level points and caveats: Researchers took repertoire samples only after the peak T cell response had come. A mostly white British donor set with more females was recruited, and clonal diversity was possibly underestimated. Two AZD1222 doses significantly raised spike-specific TCR breadth and depth over controls.

Comments on this clone: The antigen is not known.

The repertoire was sequenced with immunoSEQ multiplex PCR; TCRdb's copy has only in-frame clones and lacks some. The sample lists 140,000 to 150,000 clones, 75% to 95% occurring once. V was trimmed by 6 bases and J by 4 bases, leaving 15 bases between them. The CDR3 is 14 amino acids. The germline V gene has CDR1 MDHEN and CDR2 SYDVKM. The V gene is TRBV28, the J gene TRBJ1-2, with D perhaps matching TRBD1 (5 bases). The clonotype originates from an adult who received the MenACWY meningococcal vaccine as a control. This material consisted of peripheral blood, taken 28 days after the second dose of the MenACWY control vaccine. The CDR3, as DNA: TGTGCCAGCAGCCCCCCCGGAGGGACCTATGGCTACACCTTC. This codes for CASSPPGGTYGYTF.